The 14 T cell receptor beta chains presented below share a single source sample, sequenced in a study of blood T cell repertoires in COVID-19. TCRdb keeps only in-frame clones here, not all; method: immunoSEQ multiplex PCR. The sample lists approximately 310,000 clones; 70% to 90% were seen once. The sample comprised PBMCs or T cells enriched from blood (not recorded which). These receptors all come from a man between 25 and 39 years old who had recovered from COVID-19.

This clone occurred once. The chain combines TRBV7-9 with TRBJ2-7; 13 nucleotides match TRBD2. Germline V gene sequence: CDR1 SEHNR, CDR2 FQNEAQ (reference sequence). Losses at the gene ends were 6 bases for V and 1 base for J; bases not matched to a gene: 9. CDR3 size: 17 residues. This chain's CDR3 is CASSLTSGGLNSYEQYF. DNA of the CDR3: TGTGCCAGCAGTTTGACTAGCGGGGGGTTAAATTCCTACGAGCAGTACTTC.

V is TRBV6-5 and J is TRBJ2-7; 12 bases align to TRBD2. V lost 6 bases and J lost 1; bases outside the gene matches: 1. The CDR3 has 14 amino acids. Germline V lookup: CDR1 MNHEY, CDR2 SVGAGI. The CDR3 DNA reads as TGTGCCAGCAGGACTAGCGGGGGATCCTACGAGCAGTACTTC. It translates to CASRTSGGSYEQYF.

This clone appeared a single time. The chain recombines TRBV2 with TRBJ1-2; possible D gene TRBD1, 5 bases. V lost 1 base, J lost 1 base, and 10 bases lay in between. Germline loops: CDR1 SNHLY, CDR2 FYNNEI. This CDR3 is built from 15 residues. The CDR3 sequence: CASSEETALNYGYTF. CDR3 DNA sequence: TGTGCCAGCAGTGAAGAGACAGCTCTTAACTATGGCTACACCTTC.

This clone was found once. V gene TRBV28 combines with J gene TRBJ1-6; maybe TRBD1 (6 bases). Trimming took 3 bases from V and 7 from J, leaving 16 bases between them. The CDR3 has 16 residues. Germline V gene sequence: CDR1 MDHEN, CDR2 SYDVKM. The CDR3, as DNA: TGTGCCAGCAGTTTCCCACAGGGTGTCCAGAATTCACCCCTCCACTTT. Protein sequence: CASSFPQGVQNSPLHF.

The CDR3 DNA sequence: TGTGCCAGCAGCCTAGGACAGGGTCGGACCGGGGAGCTGTTTTTT. It specifies CASSLGQGRTGELFF. The chain has TRBV3-1 (or the pseudogene TRBV3-2) and TRBJ2-2, with TRBD1 identical over 8 bases. Unmatched junction bases numbered 6, after V lost 4 bases and J lost 5 bases. CDR1 is LGHDT, CDR2 YNNKEL, per germline (reference sequence). CDR3 length: 15 amino acids.

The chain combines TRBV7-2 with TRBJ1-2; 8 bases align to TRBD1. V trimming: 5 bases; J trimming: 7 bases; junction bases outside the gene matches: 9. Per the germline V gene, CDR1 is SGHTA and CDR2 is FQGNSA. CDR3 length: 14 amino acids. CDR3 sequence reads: CASSPDRGAGGYTF. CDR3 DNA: TGTGCCAGCAGCCCTGACAGGGGCGCCGGTGGCTACACCTTC.

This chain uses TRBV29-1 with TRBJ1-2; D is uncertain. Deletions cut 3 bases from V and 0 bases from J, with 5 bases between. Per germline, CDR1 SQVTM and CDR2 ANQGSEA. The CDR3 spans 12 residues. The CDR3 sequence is CSVDSANYGYTF. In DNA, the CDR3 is TGCAGCGTTGACTCGGCTAACTATGGCTACACCTTC.

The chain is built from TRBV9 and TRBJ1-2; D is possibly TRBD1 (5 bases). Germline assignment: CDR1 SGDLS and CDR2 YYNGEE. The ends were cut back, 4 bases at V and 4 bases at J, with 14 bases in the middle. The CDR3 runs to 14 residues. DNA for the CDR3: TGTGCCAGCAGCCCCAGCGGGGGAGGCTATGGCTACACCTTC. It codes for CASSPSGGGYGYTF. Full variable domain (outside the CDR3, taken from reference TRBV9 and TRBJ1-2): DSGVTQTPKHLITATGQRVTLRCSPRSGDLSVYWYQQSLDQGLQFLIQYYNGEERAKGNILERFSAQQFPDLHSELNLSSLELGDSALYFCASSPSGGGYGYTFGSGTRLTVV.

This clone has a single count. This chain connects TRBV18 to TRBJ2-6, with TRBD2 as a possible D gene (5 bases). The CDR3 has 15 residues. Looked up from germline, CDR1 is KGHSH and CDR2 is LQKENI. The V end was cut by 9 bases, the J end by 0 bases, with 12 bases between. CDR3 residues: CASSRRLSGANVLTF. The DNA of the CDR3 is TGTGCCAGTTCCAGGAGGCTCTCTGGGGCCAACGTCCTGACTTTC.

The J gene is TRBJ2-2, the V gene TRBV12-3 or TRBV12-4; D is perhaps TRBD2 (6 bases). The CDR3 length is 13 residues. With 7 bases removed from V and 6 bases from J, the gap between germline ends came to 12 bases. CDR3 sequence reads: CASTIWGAGELFF. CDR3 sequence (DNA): TGTGCCAGCACTATCTGGGGGGCCGGGGAGCTGTTTTTT.

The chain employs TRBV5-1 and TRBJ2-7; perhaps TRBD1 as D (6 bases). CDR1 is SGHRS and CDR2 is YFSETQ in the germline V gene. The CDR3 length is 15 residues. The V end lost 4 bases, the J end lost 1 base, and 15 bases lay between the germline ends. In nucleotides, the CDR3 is TGCGCCAGCAGCCCAGGGGCCAGGGTATCCTACGAGCAGTACTTC. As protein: CASSPGARVSYEQYF.

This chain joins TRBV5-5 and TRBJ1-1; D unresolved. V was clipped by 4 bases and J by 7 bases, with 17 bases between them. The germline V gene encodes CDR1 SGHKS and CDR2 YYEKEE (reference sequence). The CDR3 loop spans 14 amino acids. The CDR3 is CASSPTTPESEAFF. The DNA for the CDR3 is TGTGCCAGCAGCCCCACAACTCCGGAGAGTGAAGCTTTCTTT.

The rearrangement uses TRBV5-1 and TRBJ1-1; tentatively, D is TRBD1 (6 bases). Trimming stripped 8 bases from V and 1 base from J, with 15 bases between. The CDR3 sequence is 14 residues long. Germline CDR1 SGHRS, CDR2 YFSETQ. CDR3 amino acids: CASYEGVSNTEAFF. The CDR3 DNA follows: TGCGCCAGTTACGAGGGGGTCTCGAACACTGAAGCTTTCTTT.

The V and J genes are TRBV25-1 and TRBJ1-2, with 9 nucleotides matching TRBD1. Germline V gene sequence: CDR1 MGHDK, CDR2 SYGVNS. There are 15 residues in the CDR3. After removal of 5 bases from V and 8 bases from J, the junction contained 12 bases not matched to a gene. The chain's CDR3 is CASSPISGTGKGYTF. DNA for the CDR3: TGTGCCAGCAGTCCAATCTCCGGGACAGGGAAAGGCTACACCTTC.